This T cell receptor beta chain was recorded in a study of blood T cell repertoires in COVID-19. Overall study context: Sites across the United States, Italy and Spain contributed samples from acute and convalescent COVID-19. The cDNA or gDNA used as material had been derived from T cells, B-cell-depleted T cells, or PBMCs.

In the authors' workflow: Reference gene primers were amplified, and this amplification served to estimate nucleated cell counts. The protocol was immunoSEQ multiplex PCR, while the TCRdb copy is restricted to in-frame clones and leaves out a portion. The D gene and trimming were derived from the DNA, and the V and J assignments and clone size from that table. The table has about 200,000 clones, 75% to 85% seen once. The CDR3 extends over 16 amino acids. Trimming shortened V by 4 bases and J by 5 bases, and 20 bases separated the two germline ends. Per the germline V gene, CDR1 is SGHTA and CDR2 is FQGNSA.

The source is a man between 45 and 60 years old with active or convalescent COVID-19. The chain recombines TRBV7-2 with TRBJ1-1, with a tentative D call TRBD1 (5 bases). The specimen sequenced was peripheral blood. This CDR3 is CASSSPDGRGRTEAFF. For the CDR3, the DNA is TGTGCCAGCAGCTCCCCGGACGGTAGGGGTCGGACTGAAGCTTTCTTT.